This TCR beta chain was profiled in a study of regulatory T cells in long-lasting Graves disease. Turning to the study itself: Graves' patients, newly diagnosed, had taken antithyroid drugs under 3 months.

Sample time point: newly diagnosed GD, antithyroid drugs for less than 3 months. The TCR library used RNA extracted from PBMCs. This clonotype came up a few times. V gave up 2 bases and J gave up 1 base; unmatched junction bases: 6. Per germline, CDR1 KGHSH and CDR2 LQKENI. The CDR3 covers 18 residues. Investigators prepared the TCR beta libraries by applying iRepertoire HTBI primers and Arm-PCR of CDR3 regions. Each CDR3 protein is one row after TCRdb ran MiXCR on the multiplex PCR reads. The table records 560,000 or so distinct CDR3 sequences, 16% of them present only once. This same sample was also taken into another study, of T cells in Graves' hyperthyroidism and ophthalmopathy. That source reports: TCR CDR3 underwent first-round RT-PCR with the HTBI primer set. The model identified upcoming ophthalmopathy a median roughly 6 months ahead of onset.

The rearrangement uses TRBV18 and TRBJ2-3; TRBD2 matches 13 bases. The sequence was collected from a man between 18 and 35 years old with Graves disease. The sample was peripheral blood mononuclear cells (PBMCs), taken at new diagnosis, from a patient treated with antithyroid drugs. The CDR3 loop reads CASSPGLAGVGGTDTQYF. CDR3 sequence (DNA): TGTGCCAGCTCACCAGGACTAGCGGGAGTTGGGGGCACAGATACGCAGTATTTT.